The 26 T cell receptor beta chains below come from one sample, sequenced in a study of a mutant IDH1 vaccine in newly diagnosed glioma. The table came from immunoSEQ multiplex PCR; TCRdb's copy has only in-frame clones and leaves some out. There are about 88,000 clones in the sample; 82% occur only once, and about 5.6% lies in the top ten. Stated time point: baseline, week 1 (first vaccination visit). Described treatment: pre-vaccination baseline after standard-of-care therapy. This specimen was PBMCs, taken from a glioma patient treated with radiotherapy, temozolomide or both. Receptor source: a man in his forties or fifties with glioma. Some clones in this sample may be carry-over from other donors' samples.

V gene TRBV9 combines with J gene TRBJ1-2; D is undetermined. The CDR3 loop spans 12 amino acids. Germline V gene lookup returns CDR1 SGDLS and CDR2 YYNGEE. Trimming shortened V by 8 bases and J by 0 bases, and 8 bases separated the two germline ends. The chain's CDR3 is CASAGANYGYTF. The CDR3 nucleotides read TGTGCCAGTGCAGGAGCTAACTATGGCTACACCTTC.

The chain uses TRBV19 and TRBJ2-7, with 8 nucleotides matching TRBD1. The CDR3 has 14 amino acids. Germline CDR1 is LNHDA and CDR2 is SQIVND (reference sequence). Trimming at V came to 4 bases and at J to 3 bases, leaving 5 bases not matched to a gene. The CDR3 DNA sequence: TGTGCCAGTAGTAAAGACAGGGGACGCTACGAGCAGTACTTC. Translation: CASSKDRGRYEQYF.

V and J are TRBV5-4 and TRBJ2-7; TRBD2 might be the D (6 bases). The CDR3 is 14 amino acids. Germline CDR1 and CDR2: SGHNT and YYREEE (reference sequence). Trimming pared 2 bases from V and 4 bases from J, leaving 13 bases between. The CDR3 spells CASSFGRGSYEQYF. The DNA of the CDR3 is TGTGCCAGCAGCTTCGGACGGGGGAGTTACGAGCAGTACTTC.

The V call is TRBV2, the J call TRBJ1-4; a weak D match, TRBD1 (5 bases). Per germline, CDR1 SNHLY and CDR2 FYNNEI. The CDR3 is 12 amino acids. V lost 8 bases to trimming and J lost 8 bases, with 12 bases between them. The CDR3 spells CASGQGGEKLFF. The CDR3 DNA is TGTGCCAGCGGGCAGGGAGGAGAAAAACTGTTTTTT. Filled out from reference TRBV2 and TRBJ1-4, the complete variable domain reads EPEVTQTPSHQVTQMGQEVILRCVPISNHLYFYWYRQILGQKVEFLVSFYNNEISEKSEIFDDQFSVERPDGSNFTLKIRSTKLEDSAMYFCASGQGGEKLFFGSGTQLSVL.

This clone was counted a few times. V is TRBV6-5 and J is TRBJ1-6, with TRBD1 identical over 9 bases. Trimming took 2 bases from V and 9 from J; bases not matched to a gene: 5. CDR3 length: 15 amino acids. Germline V gene sequence: CDR1 MNHEY, CDR2 SVGAGI. In nucleotides, the CDR3 is TGTGCCAGCAGTTACCAGACAGGGGGAGGTTCACCCCTCCACTTT. Protein product: CASSYQTGGGSPLHF.

CDR3 amino acids: CASRQGVGEKLFF. For the CDR3, the DNA is TGTGCCAGCAGACAGGGGGTGGGTGAAAAACTGTTTTTT. The chain uses TRBV2 and TRBJ1-4, with TRBD1 identical over 8 bases. The length of the CDR3 is 13 residues. CDR1 is SNHLY and CDR2 is FYNNEI in the germline V gene. V lost 6 bases and J lost 7; bases outside the gene matches: 4.

J is TRBJ1-2 and V is TRBV6-5, with 7 bases matching TRBD1. J lost 4 bases, V lost 0 bases, and 5 bases had no gene match. The CDR3 spans 15 residues. Looked up from germline, CDR1 is MNHEY and CDR2 is SVGAGI. The CDR3 sequence: CASSYSISGGYGYTF. In DNA, the CDR3 is TGTGCCAGCAGTTACTCGATCTCAGGGGGCTATGGCTACACCTTC.

This clone was seen a handful of times. The chain couples TRBV11-2 to TRBJ2-3, with TRBD1 matching 7 bases. The germline V gene encodes CDR1 SGHAT and CDR2 FQNNGV. V lost 3 bases, J lost 1 base, and 7 bases stayed unmatched. This CDR3 region has 16 residues. This chain's CDR3 is CASSFRTGAGTDTQYF. DNA of the CDR3: TGTGCCAGCAGCTTCCGGACAGGAGCGGGCACAGATACGCAGTATTTT.

The chain employs TRBV11-2 and TRBJ2-7; D call uncertain. Germline V lookup: CDR1 SGHAT, CDR2 FQNNGV. The length of the CDR3 is 13 residues. Trimming left V 0 bases short and J 5 bases short, with 8 bases between. This CDR3 reads CASSLDASDEQYF. DNA for the CDR3: TGTGCCAGCAGCTTAGACGCTTCCGACGAGCAGTACTTC.

This clone was seen a handful of times. The V gene is TRBV29-1, the J gene TRBJ1-1; 8 nucleotides agree with TRBD1. Germline lookup yields CDR1 SQVTM and CDR2 ANQGSEA. This CDR3 is 12 amino acids long. Unmatched junction bases numbered 11, after V lost 6 bases and J lost 11 bases. The CDR3, as DNA: TGCAGCGTCCAGGGGGCCTCGGTGGGGGCTTTCTTT. It encodes CSVQGASVGAFF.

This sequence joins TRBV7-9 and TRBJ2-3; 7 bases agree with TRBD1. Germline loops: CDR1 SEHNR, CDR2 FQNEAQ (reference sequence). The CDR3 length is 17 residues. The V segment lost 5 bases and the J segment 1 base; nucleotides outside the gene matches: 12. This chain's CDR3 is CASSPGATGSRTDTQYF. CDR3 coding DNA: TGTGCCAGCAGCCCTGGAGCGACAGGGAGCCGCACAGATACGCAGTATTTT.

The J gene is TRBJ2-6, the V gene TRBV30, with D possibly being TRBD2 (6 bases). Germline loops: CDR1 GTSNPN, CDR2 SVGIG (reference sequence). There are 19 residues in the CDR3. Trimming pared 5 bases from V and 0 bases from J, leaving 23 bases between. This CDR3 reads CAWEVTWGEAISGANVLTF. The CDR3 DNA follows: TGTGCCTGGGAGGTGACTTGGGGGGAGGCAATCTCTGGGGCCAACGTCCTGACTTTC.

The chain links TRBV5-1 to TRBJ2-5, with 8 bases lining up with TRBD1. The V gene end was trimmed by 0 bases and the J gene end by 2 bases; junction bases not matched to a gene: 3. The germline CDR1 and CDR2 sequences are SGHRS and YFSETQ. The CDR3 runs 15 residues. CDR3 DNA: TGCGCCAGCAGCTTGGGGGACAGGACTCAAGAGACCCAGTACTTC. It yields the protein CASSLGDRTQETQYF. Full variable domain (rest looked up from reference TRBV5-1 and TRBJ2-5): KAGVTQTPRYLIKTRGQQVTLSCSPISGHRSVSWYQQTPGQGLQFLFEYFSETQRNKGNFPGRFSGRQFSNSRSEMNVSTLELGDSALYLCASSLGDRTQETQYFGPGTRLLVL.

V usage is TRBV6-6 and J usage is TRBJ2-5; perhaps D is TRBD1 or TRBD2 (6 bases each). The germline V gene has CDR1 MNHNY and CDR2 SVGAGI (reference sequence). This CDR3 region has 15 residues. V was trimmed by 2 bases and J by 2 bases, leaving 12 bases between them. The CDR3 DNA reads TGTGCCAGCAGTTACGGGCAGGGGAGGCAAGAGACCCAGTACTTC. The encoded protein is CASSYGQGRQETQYF.

The chain has TRBV2 and TRBJ1-2, with D unresolved. CDR1 is SNHLY and CDR2 is FYNNEI in the germline V gene. There are 12 residues in the CDR3. Trimming left V 7 bases short and J 6 bases short, with 12 bases between. The CDR3 coding sequence is TGTGCCAGCAATGGCAGAGACAATGGCTACACCTTC. Protein sequence: CASNGRDNGYTF. Full variable domain (remainder filled in from reference TRBV2 and TRBJ1-2): EPEVTQTPSHQVTQMGQEVILRCVPISNHLYFYWYRQILGQKVEFLVSFYNNEISEKSEIFDDQFSVERPDGSNFTLKIRSTKLEDSAMYFCASNGRDNGYTFGSGTRLTVV.

A few counts support this clone. The chain couples TRBV6-5 to TRBJ2-1, with TRBD1 identical over 8 bases. Trimming removed 2 bases from V and 5 bases from J; junction bases left unmatched: 8. Germline CDR1 and CDR2: MNHEY and SVGAGI. The length of the CDR3 is 16 residues. In DNA, the CDR3 is TGTGCCAGCAGTTACCCCCGGACAGGGTCGGACAATGAGCAGTTCTTC. Its protein product is CASSYPRTGSDNEQFF.

The chain links TRBV7-7 to TRBJ2-1; the match to TRBD2 covers 12 bases. Trimming at V came to 3 bases and at J to 4 bases, leaving 1 base not matched to a gene. This CDR3 has 15 amino acids. Germline CDR1 is SSHAT and CDR2 is FNYEAQ (reference sequence). This CDR3 is CASSLGLAGYNEQFF. CDR3 coding DNA: TGTGCCAGCAGCTTGGGACTAGCGGGTTACAATGAGCAGTTCTTC.

This clone appeared once. The chain has TRBV29-1 and TRBJ1-1; no clear D gene. The CDR3 contains 13 residues. V was shortened by 3 bases and J by 0 bases, with 8 bases between the two germline ends. Germline CDR1 and CDR2: SQVTM and ANQGSEA. Here the CDR3 DNA reads TGCAGCGTTGACGGCAGTATGAACACTGAAGCTTTCTTT. Its protein product is CSVDGSMNTEAFF.

V usage is TRBV19 and J usage is TRBJ1-3, with D possibly being TRBD1 (6 bases). V shed 7 bases and J shed 4 bases, with 23 bases lying between them. CDR1 and CDR2 from the germline V gene are LNHDA and SQIVND (reference sequence). The CDR3 is 17 amino acids. CDR3 amino acids: CASTPLERGRRGNTIYF. The CDR3 DNA reads TGTGCCAGTACCCCCCTGGAGCGGGGGCGTCGGGGAAACACCATATATTTT.

This rearrangement joins TRBV7-2 to TRBJ2-2, with D perhaps matching TRBD1 (6 bases). CDR1 SGHTA and CDR2 FQGNSA come from the germline V gene. V lost 5 bases and J 5 bases, leaving 15 bases between the germline ends. The CDR3 loop spans 15 amino acids. CDR3 DNA sequence: TGTGCCAGCAGCAACGGGTTCAGGGGAACCGGGGAGCTGTTTTTT. It encodes CASSNGFRGTGELFF.

The chain combines TRBV6-1 with TRBJ1-2, with a tentative D call TRBD1 (5 bases). CDR3 size: 15 residues. Trimming took off 4 bases at V and 2 bases at J, with 14 bases between the two ends. Germline CDR1 and CDR2: MNHNS and SASEGT. The CDR3: CASSALSTANYGYTF. Here the CDR3 DNA reads TGTGCCAGCAGTGCCTTATCGACAGCCAACTATGGCTACACCTTC.

V usage is TRBV6-5 and J usage is TRBJ1-6, with D unresolved. The CDR3 extends over 14 amino acids. V lost 7 bases and J lost 10, with 17 bases in between. The germline V gene has CDR1 MNHEY and CDR2 SVGAGI. The CDR3 is CASTRDGKTSPLHF. The CDR3 region has the DNA TGTGCCAGCACCCGCGACGGGAAGACATCACCCCTCCACTTT.

The chain couples TRBV2 to TRBJ2-2, with TRBD1 identical over 7 bases. The CDR3 consists of 13 residues. The germline gives CDR1 SNHLY, CDR2 FYNNEI. Trimming took 11 bases from V and 2 from J; bases not matched to a gene: 5. Here the CDR3 reads CAHRDSNTGELFF. The CDR3 DNA reads as TGTGCCCACCGGGACAGCAACACCGGGGAGCTGTTTTTT.

CDR3 loop: CAIYNYGYTF. The CDR3 region has the DNA TGTGCCATCTATAACTATGGCTACACCTTC. The chain joins TRBV10-3 to TRBJ1-2; D gene unclear. The V gene's germline CDR1 is ENHRY and CDR2 SYGVKD. Trimming removed 8 bases from V and 1 base from J, with 2 bases in between. The CDR3 is made up of 10 amino acids.

The V and J genes are TRBV6-6 and TRBJ1-2, with TRBD1 as a possible D gene (6 bases). Deletions cut 9 bases from V and 4 bases from J, with 9 bases between. The CDR3 is made up of 11 amino acids. Germline V lookup: CDR1 MNHNY, CDR2 SVGAGI (reference sequence). The CDR3 DNA sequence: TGTGCCAGTCAGGGGAGCTATGGCTACACCTTC. It codes for CASQGSYGYTF.

The V gene is TRBV25-1, the J gene TRBJ1-2, with a possible D match to TRBD1 (6 bases). The germline V gene has CDR1 MGHDK and CDR2 SYGVNS. V was clipped by 7 bases and J by 4 bases, with 16 bases between them. This CDR3 contains 14 residues. This chain's CDR3 is CASKGGEGGYGYTF. The CDR3 bases are TGTGCCAGCAAAGGAGGGGAGGGGGGCTATGGCTACACCTTC.